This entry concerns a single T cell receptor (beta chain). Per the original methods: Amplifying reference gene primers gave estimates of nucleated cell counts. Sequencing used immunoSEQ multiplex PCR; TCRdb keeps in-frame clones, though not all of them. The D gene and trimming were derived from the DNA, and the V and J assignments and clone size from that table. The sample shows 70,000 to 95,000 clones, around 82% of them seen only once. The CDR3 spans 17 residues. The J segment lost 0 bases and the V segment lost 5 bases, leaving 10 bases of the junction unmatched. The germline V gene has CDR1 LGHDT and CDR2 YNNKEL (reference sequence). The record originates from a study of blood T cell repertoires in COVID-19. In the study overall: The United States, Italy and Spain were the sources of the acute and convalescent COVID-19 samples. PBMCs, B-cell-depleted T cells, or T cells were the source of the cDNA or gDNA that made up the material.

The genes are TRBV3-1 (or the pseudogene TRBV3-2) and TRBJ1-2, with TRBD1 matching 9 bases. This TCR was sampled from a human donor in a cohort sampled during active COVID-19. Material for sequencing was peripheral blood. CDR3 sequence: CASSYHGTGTANYGYTF. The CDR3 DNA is TGTGCCAGCAGCTATCACGGGACAGGGACGGCTAACTATGGCTACACCTTC.